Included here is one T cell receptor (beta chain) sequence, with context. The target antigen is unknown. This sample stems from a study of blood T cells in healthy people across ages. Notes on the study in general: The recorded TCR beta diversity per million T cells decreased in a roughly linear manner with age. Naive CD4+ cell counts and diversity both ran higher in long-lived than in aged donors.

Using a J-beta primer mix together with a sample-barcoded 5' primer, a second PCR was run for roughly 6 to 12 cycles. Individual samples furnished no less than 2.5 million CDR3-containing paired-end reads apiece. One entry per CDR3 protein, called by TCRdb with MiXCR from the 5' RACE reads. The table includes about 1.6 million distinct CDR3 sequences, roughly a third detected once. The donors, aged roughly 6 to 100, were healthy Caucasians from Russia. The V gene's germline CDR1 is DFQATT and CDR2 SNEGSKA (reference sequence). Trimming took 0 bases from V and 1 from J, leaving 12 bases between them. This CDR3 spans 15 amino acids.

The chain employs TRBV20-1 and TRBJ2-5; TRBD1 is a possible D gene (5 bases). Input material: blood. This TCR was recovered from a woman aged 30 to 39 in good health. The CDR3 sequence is CSARDGARSQETQYF. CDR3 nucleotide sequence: TGCAGTGCTAGAGATGGGGCGCGGTCCCAAGAGACCCAGTACTTC.